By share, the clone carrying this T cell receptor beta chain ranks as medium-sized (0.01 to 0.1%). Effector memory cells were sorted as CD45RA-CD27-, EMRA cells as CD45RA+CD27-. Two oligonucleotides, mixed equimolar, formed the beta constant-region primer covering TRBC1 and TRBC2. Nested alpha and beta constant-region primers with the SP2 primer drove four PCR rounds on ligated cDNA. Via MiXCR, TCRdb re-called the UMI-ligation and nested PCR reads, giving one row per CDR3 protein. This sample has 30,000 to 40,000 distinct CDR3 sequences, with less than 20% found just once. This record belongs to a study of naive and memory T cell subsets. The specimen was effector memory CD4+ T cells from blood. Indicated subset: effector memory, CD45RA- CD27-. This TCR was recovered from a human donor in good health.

CDR3 loop: CASSGGLRRGNTIYF. The CDR3 DNA follows: TGTGCCAGCAGTGGGGGACTCCGGAGGGGAAACACCATATATTTT. V gene TRBV28 combines with J gene TRBJ1-3; the D gene is possibly TRBD1 (5 bases). In germline, CDR1 is MDHEN, CDR2 SYDVKM. Trimming took 5 bases from V and 4 from J, leaving 15 bases between them. The CDR3 totals 15 residues.